The 6 T cell receptor beta chains below all came from one sample that was sequenced in a study of CD8+ T cells in alopecia areata. Extraction of RNA preceded its reverse transcription into cDNA, which served as the sequencing template. Only in-frame clones appear in the TCRdb table, and some are missing; sequencing was by immunoSEQ multiplex PCR. The data show about 140,000 clones, with about 85% seen just once and roughly 13% held by the top ten. Described treatment: oral pan-JAK inhibitor, 5-10 mg twice daily. The sample here was CD8+ T cells sorted from blood, taken at week 4, from a patient treated with tofacitinib. The receptors shown here come from a human donor with alopecia areata.

The chain couples TRBV5-6 to TRBJ1-5; the D gene is possibly TRBD1 (6 bases). There are 16 residues in the CDR3. Germline V gene lookup returns CDR1 SGHDT and CDR2 YYEEEE. Deletions cut 0 bases from V and 0 bases from J, with 10 bases between. In nucleotides, the CDR3 is TGTGCCAGCAGCTTGGGCGGGGGGGCTAGCAATCAGCCCCAGCATTTT. Encoded protein: CASSLGGGASNQPQHF.

J is TRBJ2-5 and V is TRBV18; no reliable D call. Germline values: CDR1 KGHSH, CDR2 LQKENI. The V and J ends lost 0 bases and 4 bases respectively, with 6 bases between them. The CDR3 has 13 amino acids. CDR3 in amino acids: CASSPPPGETQYF. The CDR3 region has the DNA TGTGCCAGCTCACCACCTCCGGGAGAGACCCAGTACTTC.

The chain couples TRBV9 to TRBJ2-1; no reliable D call. Per germline, CDR1 SGDLS and CDR2 YYNGEE. The CDR3 totals 10 residues. Deletions cut 7 bases from V and 15 bases from J, with 14 bases between. CDR3 protein: CASGSIPRFF. CDR3 DNA: TGTGCCAGCGGATCGATTCCGCGGTTCTTC.

This sequence joins TRBV9 and TRBJ2-5, with TRBD2 matching 12 bases. Looked up from germline, CDR1 is SGDLS and CDR2 is YYNGEE. The V gene end was trimmed by 3 bases and the J gene end by 1 base; junction bases not matched to a gene: 4. This CDR3 is built from 16 residues. CDR3 residues: CASSGRTSGIQETQYF. The CDR3 DNA is TGTGCCAGCAGCGGACGGACTAGCGGGATCCAAGAGACCCAGTACTTC.

V usage is TRBV25-1 and J usage is TRBJ1-1; D is possibly TRBD1 (6 bases). Trimming left V 4 bases short and J 1 base short, with 16 bases between. The CDR3 is 16 amino acids. Germline V gives CDR1 MGHDK, CDR2 SYGVNS. The CDR3 reads CASSVKGEGSNTEAFF. The CDR3 nucleotides are TGTGCCAGCAGTGTAAAGGGGGAGGGTTCGAACACTGAAGCTTTCTTT. The full variable domain, rest sourced from reference TRBV25-1 and TRBJ1-1, is EADIYQTPRYLVIGTGKKITLECSQTMGHDKMYWYQQDPGMELHLIHYSYGVNSTEKGDLSSESTVSRIRTEHFPLTLESARPSHTSQYLCASSVKGEGSNTEAFFGQGTRLTVV.

V usage is TRBV6-5 and J usage is TRBJ1-5, with D maybe TRBD1 (6 bases). Trimming took off 3 bases at V and 6 bases at J, with 12 bases between the two ends. The V gene's germline CDR1 is MNHEY and CDR2 SVGAGI. The CDR3 extends over 14 amino acids. This CDR3 is CASSYLGAGQPQHF. As DNA, the CDR3 is TGTGCCAGCAGTTATTTGGGGGCCGGTCAGCCCCAGCATTTT.